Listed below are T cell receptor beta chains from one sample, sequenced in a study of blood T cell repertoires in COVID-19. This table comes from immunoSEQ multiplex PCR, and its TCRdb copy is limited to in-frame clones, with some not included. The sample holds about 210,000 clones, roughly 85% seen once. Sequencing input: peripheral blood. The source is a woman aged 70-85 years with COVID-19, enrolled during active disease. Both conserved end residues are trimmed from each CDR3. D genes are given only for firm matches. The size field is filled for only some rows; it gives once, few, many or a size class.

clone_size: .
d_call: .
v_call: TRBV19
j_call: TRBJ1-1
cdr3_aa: ASKLETRGTEAF

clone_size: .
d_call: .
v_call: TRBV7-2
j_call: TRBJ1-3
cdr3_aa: ASSYQGSGNTIY

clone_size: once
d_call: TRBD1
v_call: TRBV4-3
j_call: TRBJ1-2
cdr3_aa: ASSQSGGQTSSYGYT

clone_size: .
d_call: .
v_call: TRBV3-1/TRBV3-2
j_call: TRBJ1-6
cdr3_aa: ASSQPRGGDSNNSPLH

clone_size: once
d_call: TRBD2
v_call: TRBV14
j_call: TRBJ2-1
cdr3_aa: ASSQVGKRGVYNEQF

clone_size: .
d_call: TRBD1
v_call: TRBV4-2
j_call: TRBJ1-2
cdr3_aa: ASSQVGGQGWRGYT

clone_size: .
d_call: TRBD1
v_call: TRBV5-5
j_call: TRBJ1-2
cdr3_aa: ASSLPGQGGLGYT

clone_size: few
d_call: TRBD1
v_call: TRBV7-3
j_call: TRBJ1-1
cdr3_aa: ASSPTGVVTEAF

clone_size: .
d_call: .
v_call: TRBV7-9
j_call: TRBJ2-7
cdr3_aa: ASSSRGSSGRQISYEQY

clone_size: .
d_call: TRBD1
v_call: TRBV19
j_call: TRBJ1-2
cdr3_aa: ASGPGQGFSNYGYT

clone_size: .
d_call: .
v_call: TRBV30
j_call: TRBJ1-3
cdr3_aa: AWSVIPGGAFSGNTIY

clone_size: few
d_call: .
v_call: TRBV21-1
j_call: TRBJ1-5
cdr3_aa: ANPRRGGRCSNQPQH

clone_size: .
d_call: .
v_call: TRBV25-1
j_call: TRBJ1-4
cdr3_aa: ASSEWGDDEKLF

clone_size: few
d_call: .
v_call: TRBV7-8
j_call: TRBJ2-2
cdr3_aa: ASSPILTGELF

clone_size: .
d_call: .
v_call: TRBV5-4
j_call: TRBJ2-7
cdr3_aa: ASSLGAEGFEQY

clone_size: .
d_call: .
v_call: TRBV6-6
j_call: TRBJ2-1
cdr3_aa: ASSPFYGGGGYNEQF

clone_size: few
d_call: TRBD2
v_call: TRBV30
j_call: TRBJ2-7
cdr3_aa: AWRIVSGRAHEQY

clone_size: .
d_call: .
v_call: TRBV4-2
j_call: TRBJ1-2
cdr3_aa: ASSPDLGVGGYT

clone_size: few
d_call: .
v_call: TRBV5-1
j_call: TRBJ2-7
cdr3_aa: ASSLQQGFYEQY

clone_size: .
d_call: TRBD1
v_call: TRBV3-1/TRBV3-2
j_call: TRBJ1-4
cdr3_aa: ASSQDLPGTGFNEKLF

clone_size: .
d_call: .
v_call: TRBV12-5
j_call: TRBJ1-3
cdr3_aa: ASGIDSFQNTIY

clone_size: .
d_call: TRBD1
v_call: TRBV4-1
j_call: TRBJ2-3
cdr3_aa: ASSQENRGSDTQY

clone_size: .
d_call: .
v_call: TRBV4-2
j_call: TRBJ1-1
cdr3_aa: ASSQVTQNTEAF

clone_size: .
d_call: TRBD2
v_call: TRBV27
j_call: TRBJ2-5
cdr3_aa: ASRAGTSGRKTQY

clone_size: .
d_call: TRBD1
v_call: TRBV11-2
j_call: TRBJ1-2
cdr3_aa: ASSFTTGDYGYT

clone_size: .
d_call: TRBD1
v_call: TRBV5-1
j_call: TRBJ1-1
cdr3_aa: ASSLTGTAEAF

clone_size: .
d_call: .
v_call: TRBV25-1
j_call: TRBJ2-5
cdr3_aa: ASSDPKVDQEVETQY

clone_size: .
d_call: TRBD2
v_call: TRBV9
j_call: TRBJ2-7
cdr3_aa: ASSPTSGRSYEQY

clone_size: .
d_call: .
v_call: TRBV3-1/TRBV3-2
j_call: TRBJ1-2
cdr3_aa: ASSQEAAAGYT

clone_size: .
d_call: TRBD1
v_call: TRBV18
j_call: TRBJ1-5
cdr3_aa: ASSPRAQGGNQPQH

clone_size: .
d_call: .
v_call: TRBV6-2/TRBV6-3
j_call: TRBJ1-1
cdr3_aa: ASSSPRNRVLNTEAF

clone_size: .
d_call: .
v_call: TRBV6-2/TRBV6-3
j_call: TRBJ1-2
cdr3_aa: ASSMAVNYGYT

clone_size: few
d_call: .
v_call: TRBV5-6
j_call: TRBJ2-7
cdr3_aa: ASSLLGGEQY

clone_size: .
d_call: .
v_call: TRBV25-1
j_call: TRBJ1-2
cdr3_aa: ASSAGGRSLYGYT

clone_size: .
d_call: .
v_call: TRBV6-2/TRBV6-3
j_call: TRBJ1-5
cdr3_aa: ASIPQAVIDQPQH

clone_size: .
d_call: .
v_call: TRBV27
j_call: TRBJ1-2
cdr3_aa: ASSAGLEGYT

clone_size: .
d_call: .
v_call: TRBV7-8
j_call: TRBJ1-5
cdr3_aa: ASSPSGVVGNQPQH

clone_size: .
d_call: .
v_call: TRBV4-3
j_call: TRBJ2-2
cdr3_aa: ASSQVGGRELF

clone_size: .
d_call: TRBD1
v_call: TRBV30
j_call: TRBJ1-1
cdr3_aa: ASNSGTGGSEAF

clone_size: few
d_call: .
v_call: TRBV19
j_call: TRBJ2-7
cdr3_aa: ASSMWTGRNEQY

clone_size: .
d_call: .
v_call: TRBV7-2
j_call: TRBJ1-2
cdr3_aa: ASSLGRGPYQGYT

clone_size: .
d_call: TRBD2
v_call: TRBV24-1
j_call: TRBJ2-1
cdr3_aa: ATSDQTSGGREQF

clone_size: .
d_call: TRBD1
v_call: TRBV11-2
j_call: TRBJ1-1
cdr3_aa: ASSPTGHEAF

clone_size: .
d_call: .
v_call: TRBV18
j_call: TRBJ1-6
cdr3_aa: ASSPASQGAPLH

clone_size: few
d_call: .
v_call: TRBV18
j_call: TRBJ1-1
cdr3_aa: ASSPTTENTEAF

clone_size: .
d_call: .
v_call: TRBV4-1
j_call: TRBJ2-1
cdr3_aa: ASSQVGGYGQF

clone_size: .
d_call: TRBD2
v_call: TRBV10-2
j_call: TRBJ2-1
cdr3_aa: ASSVSSGGGNEQF

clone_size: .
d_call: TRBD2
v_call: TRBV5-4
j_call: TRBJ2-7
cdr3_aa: ASSFFRTSGGGEQY